This TCR beta chain was captured by sequencing in a study of T cell changes during pregnancy in multiple sclerosis. Sequencing was performed with immunoSEQ multiplex PCR; in TCRdb, only in-frame clones are kept and a portion is missing. This table has around 56,000 clones, 94% appearing once. This CDR3 contains 16 residues. This clone showed up just once. The material sequenced was CD8+ T cells from peripheral blood mononuclear cells, taken after pregnancy. The sequence came from a female donor with multiple sclerosis, enrolled in a pregnancy study. The chain carries TRBV12-2 and TRBJ1-1; the table's D call, TRBD1, has no DNA check behind it. TRBV12-2 is marked as a pseudogene. CDR3 DNA: TGTGCAAGTCGCTGGGACAGGGGGATATGGAACACTGAAGCTTTCTTT. Protein: CASRWDRGIWNTEAFF.